What follows describes a single T cell receptor (beta chain). Per the study methods: It was from reference gene primer amplification that nucleated cell counts were estimated. Method: immunoSEQ multiplex PCR; TCRdb's copy keeps in-frame clones and lacks some. V, J and clone size reflect that table, while D and trimming were determined from the DNA. The table lists some 270,000 clones, about 90% of them singletons. The data belong to a study of blood T cell repertoires in COVID-19. Study details: Collection of acute and convalescent COVID-19 samples took place in the United States, Italy and Spain. T cells, B-cell-depleted T cells, or PBMCs supplied cDNA or gDNA.

CDR3 size: 16 residues. The specimen sequenced was PBMCs or T cells enriched from blood (not recorded which). The sequence derives from a woman in her thirties or forties who had been exposed to COVID-19. V usage is TRBV7-5 and J usage is TRBJ2-1; the D call of TRBD1 is as the table states it, not checked on the DNA. TRBV7-5 is classified as a pseudogene. This CDR3 reads CARSLEDFRGYNEQFF. The CDR3 nucleotides read TGTGCCAGAAGCTTAGAGGACTTCAGGGGATACAATGAGCAGTTCTTC.